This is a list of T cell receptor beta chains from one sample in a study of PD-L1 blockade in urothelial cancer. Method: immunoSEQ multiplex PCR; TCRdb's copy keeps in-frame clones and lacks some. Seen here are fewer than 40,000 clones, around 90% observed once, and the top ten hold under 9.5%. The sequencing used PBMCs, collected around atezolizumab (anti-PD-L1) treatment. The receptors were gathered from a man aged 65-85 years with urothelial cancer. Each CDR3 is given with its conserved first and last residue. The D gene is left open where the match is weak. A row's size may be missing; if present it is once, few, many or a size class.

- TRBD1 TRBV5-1 CASSTGTGSYEQYF
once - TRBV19 CASSITESGRQPQHF
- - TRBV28 CASSLMGGYEQYF
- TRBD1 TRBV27 CASSLGAETGVGGTDTQYF
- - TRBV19 CASSIIGGRTDTQYF
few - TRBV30 CAWTETGSGNTIYF
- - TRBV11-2 CASRKHPRDGELFF
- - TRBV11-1 CASSRETGSYEQYF
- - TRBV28 CASNQQVIMTEAFF
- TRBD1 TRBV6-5 CATGGRGHGEQYF
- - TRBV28 CASSLGGYEQYF
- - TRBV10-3 CAISVGGVTPEQYF
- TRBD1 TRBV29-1 CSALGGTRGQSTEAFF
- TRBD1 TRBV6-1 CASRGQGGNTIYF
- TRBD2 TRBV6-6 CASRPPGGVDEQYF
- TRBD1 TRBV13 CASSRGQGGETQYF
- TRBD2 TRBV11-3 CASSSGTSGFGGGQFF
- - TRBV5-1 CASSSVYNEQFF
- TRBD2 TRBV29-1 CSVSSGSGQETQYF
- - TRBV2 CASSGESDQPQHF
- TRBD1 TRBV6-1 CASRQGVSNQPQHF
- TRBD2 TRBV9 CASSVVGGSSYNEQFF
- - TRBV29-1 CSVDRARGGYTF
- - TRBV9 CASSGLRSTDTQYF
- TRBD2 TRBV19 CASSRGGGASYEQYF
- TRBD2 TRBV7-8 CASSFGAGGTDTQYF
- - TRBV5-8 CASSAGREMGQETQYF
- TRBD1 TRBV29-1 CSVSTGTGLNEQFF
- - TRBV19 CASKPSGEPTGNQPQHF
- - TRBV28 CASQENSGYTQYF
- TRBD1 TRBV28 CASSLPGGYGYTF
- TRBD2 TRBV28 CASHVTSPAYEQFF
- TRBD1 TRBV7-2 CASSFRQGNNQPQHF
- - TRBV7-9 CASSREVPIQYF
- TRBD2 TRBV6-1 CASSASRNGVLGLADYEQYF
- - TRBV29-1 CSVVPGSYEQYF
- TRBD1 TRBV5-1 CASSPGGQGNYNEQFF
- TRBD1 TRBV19 CASPGQGFGRGEKLFF
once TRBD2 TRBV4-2 CASSQDLAGGYNEQFF
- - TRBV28 CASRSYSNQPQHF
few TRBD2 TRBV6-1 CASSASGSSYEQYF
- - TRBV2 CASSERGNRQRPYNEQFF
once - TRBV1 CTSSQDSIRENSAEQFF
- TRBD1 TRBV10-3 CAVTGTGGHSGNTIYF
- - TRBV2 CASSEGVRLTNYGYTF
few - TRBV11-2 CASSLDMTDTQYF
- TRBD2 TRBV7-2 CASSLQGTSAYNEQFF
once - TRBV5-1 CASGLGANEQYF
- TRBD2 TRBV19 CASSLGTSGRARETQYF
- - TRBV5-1 CASSLGREVYGYTF
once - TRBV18 CASSPPTDAGELFF
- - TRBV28 CASRDSGLTYEQYF
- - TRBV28 CASSSDRWVAFF
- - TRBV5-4 CASSNSVNEKLFF
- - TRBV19 CASTPTEGGGGYTF